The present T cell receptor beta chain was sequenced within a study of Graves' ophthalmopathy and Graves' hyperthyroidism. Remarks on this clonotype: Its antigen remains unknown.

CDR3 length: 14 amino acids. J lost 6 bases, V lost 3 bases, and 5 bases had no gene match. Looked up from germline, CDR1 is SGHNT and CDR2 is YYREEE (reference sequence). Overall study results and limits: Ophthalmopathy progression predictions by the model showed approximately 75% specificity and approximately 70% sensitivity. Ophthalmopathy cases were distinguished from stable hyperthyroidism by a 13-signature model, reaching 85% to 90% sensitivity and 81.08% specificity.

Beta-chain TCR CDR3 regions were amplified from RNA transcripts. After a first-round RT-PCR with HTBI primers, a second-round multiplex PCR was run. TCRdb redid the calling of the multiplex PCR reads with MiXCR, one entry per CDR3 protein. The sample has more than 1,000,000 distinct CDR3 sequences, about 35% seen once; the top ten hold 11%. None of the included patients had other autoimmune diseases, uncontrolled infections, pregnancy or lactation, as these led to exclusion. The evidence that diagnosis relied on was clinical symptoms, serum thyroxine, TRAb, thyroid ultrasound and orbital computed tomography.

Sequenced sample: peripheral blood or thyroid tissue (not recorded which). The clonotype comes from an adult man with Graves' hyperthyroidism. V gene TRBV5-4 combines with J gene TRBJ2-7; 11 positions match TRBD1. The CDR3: CASSYPGTGGEQYF. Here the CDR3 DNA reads TGTGCCAGCAGCTACCCCGGGACAGGGGGCGAGCAGTACTTC.